The 5 T cell receptor beta chains below come from one sample, sequenced in a study of blood T cell repertoires in COVID-19. Profiled with immunoSEQ multiplex PCR; TCRdb holds only in-frame clones, not every one. Among over 65,000 clones, 86% were seen once, and the ten largest hold less than 35%. Material: peripheral blood. The receptors derive from a man between 45 and 60 years old with active or convalescent COVID-19.

The V and J genes are TRBV19 and TRBJ1-2; possible D gene TRBD1, 6 bases. Germline V lookup: CDR1 LNHDA, CDR2 SQIVND (reference sequence). The CDR3 runs to 14 residues. V lost 4 bases and J lost 8, with 17 bases in between. The CDR3 DNA follows: TGTGCCAGTAGTACCTACACACAGGGACACGGCTACACCTTC. This encodes CASSTYTQGHGYTF. Drawing the rest from reference TRBV19 and TRBJ1-2, the complete variable domain is DGGITQSPKYLFRKEGQNVTLSCEQNLNHDAMYWYRQDPGQGLRLIYYSQIVNDFQKGDIAEGYSVSREKKESFPLTVTSAQKNPTAFYLCASSTYTQGHGYTFGSGTRLTVV.

The rearrangement uses TRBV11-1 and TRBJ2-3; 7 bases agree with TRBD1. Looked up from germline, CDR1 is SGHAT and CDR2 is FQDESV (reference sequence). Trimming at V came to 5 bases and at J to 4 bases, leaving 3 bases not matched to a gene. The length of the CDR3 is 13 residues. The CDR3 loop reads CASSVTGADTQYF. DNA for the CDR3: TGTGCCAGCAGCGTAACAGGGGCAGATACGCAGTATTTT.

V gene TRBV30 combines with J gene TRBJ2-6, with D possibly matching TRBD1 (6 bases). CDR3 size: 15 residues. From germline, CDR1 is GTSNPN and CDR2 SVGIG (reference sequence). The germline V and J ends were trimmed by 8 bases and 0 bases, with 14 bases remaining between them. The CDR3 loop reads CARRTVSSGANVLTF. The DNA for the CDR3 is TGTGCCAGAAGGACAGTCAGCTCTGGGGCCAACGTCCTGACTTTC.

The CDR3 DNA sequence: TGCGCCAGCAGCCAAGAACCAGGACAGGGGAATGAAAAACTGTTTTTT. Translation gives CASSQEPGQGNEKLFF. This chain connects TRBV4-1 to TRBJ1-4; 9 positions agree with TRBD1. The CDR3 is 16 amino acids. In germline, CDR1 is MGHRA, CDR2 YSYEKL. The V gene end was trimmed by 0 bases and the J gene end by 5 bases; junction bases not matched to a gene: 4.

CDR3 sequence reads: CASSQDWGGNTDTQYF. The DNA for the CDR3 is TGTGCCAGCAGCCAAGATTGGGGCGGTAACACAGATACGCAGTATTTT. This chain joins TRBV3-1 (or the pseudogene TRBV3-2) and TRBJ2-3, with D possibly being TRBD1 (5 bases). CDR3 length: 16 amino acids. V was trimmed by 0 bases and J by 2 bases, leaving 12 bases between them. Per the germline V gene, CDR1 is LGHDT and CDR2 is YNNKEL (reference sequence).